One and the same sample provided the 4 T cell receptor beta chains below, sequenced in a study of blood T cell repertoires in COVID-19. The table came from immunoSEQ multiplex PCR; TCRdb's copy has only in-frame clones and leaves some out. The table includes more than 250,000 clones, about nine tenths detected once. Sequenced sample: peripheral blood. These receptors all come from a man aged 50-60 years with active or convalescent COVID-19.

This chain links TRBV5-1 with TRBJ1-2, with 7 bases fitting TRBD1. Germline CDR1 and CDR2: SGHRS and YFSETQ. This CDR3 has 15 residues. J lost 2 bases, V lost 4 bases, and 8 bases had no gene match. DNA of the CDR3: TGCGCCAGCAGCCGAAGTCCGACAGGGAACTATGGCTACACCTTC. It specifies CASSRSPTGNYGYTF.

CDR3 nucleotide sequence: TGTGCCAGCAGTTCCACACCAACAGGGGTCACTGAAGCTTTCTTT. It is translated as CASSSTPTGVTEAFF. The chain employs TRBV28 and TRBJ1-1, with 7 bases lining up with TRBD1. The germline gives CDR1 MDHEN, CDR2 SYDVKM. The CDR3 covers 15 residues. Unmatched junction bases numbered 9, after V lost 4 bases and J lost 4 bases.

This chain joins TRBV10-2 and TRBJ1-5; no firm D call. The V gene's germline CDR1 is WSHSY and CDR2 SAAADI. The CDR3 runs 13 residues. Trimming removed 6 bases from V and 5 bases from J, with 11 bases in between. CDR3 residues: CASSDNSYQPQHF. The CDR3 DNA follows: TGCGCCAGCAGCGACAATTCCTATCAGCCCCAGCATTTT.

CDR3 nucleotides: TGTGCCAGCAGTGAGATAGCCTACAATGAGCAGTTCTTC. Its translation: CASSEIAYNEQFF. This rearrangement joins TRBV6-1 to TRBJ2-1; D is uncertain. Germline assignment: CDR1 MNHNS and CDR2 SASEGT. Trimming cost V 3 bases and J 2 bases, with 5 bases left between them. The CDR3 runs to 13 residues.